Shown below are 32 T cell receptor beta chains from a single sample sequenced in a study of Ad26.COV2.S vaccination and SARS-CoV-2 variants. Treatment meaning: 15 to 20 received Ad26.COV2.S at low or high dose, single or two shots; several received placebo; per-sample allocation not given. Day 63 following the first vaccine or placebo injection was when the samples were taken. Profiling relied on immunoSEQ multiplex PCR, and the TCRdb table lists in-frame clones only, not all of them. In the table there are approximately 300,000 clones, about 86% of which are singletons. The source was peripheral blood, collected in a trial of Ad26.COV2.S vaccine versus placebo. These receptors all stem from a person aged 18-65 years who received the Ad26.COV2.S COVID-19 vaccine or a placebo.

Written as DNA, the CDR3 is TGTGCCAGCAGCGGGACAGGGACGGGTGGCTACACCTTC. Its translation is CASSGTGTGGYTF. The V and J genes are TRBV7-3 and TRBJ1-2; TRBD1 aligns across 9 bases. Germline CDR1 and CDR2: SGHTA and FQGTGA. The CDR3 runs 13 residues. The trim removed 5 bases at V and 7 bases at J, leaving 5 bases unmatched. The whole variable domain, remainder taken from reference TRBV7-3 and TRBJ1-2, is GAGVSQTPSNKVTEKGKYVELRCDPISGHTALYWYRQSLGQGPEFLIYFQGTGAADDSGLPNDRFFAVRPEGSVSTLKIQRTERGDSAVYLCASSGTGTGGYTFGSGTRLTVV.

The chain joins TRBV7-2 to TRBJ2-1; the D gene is possibly TRBD2 (5 bases). The CDR3 length is 13 residues. Trimming pared 5 bases from V and 4 bases from J, leaving 9 bases between. Germline loops: CDR1 SGHTA, CDR2 FQGNSA. CDR3 DNA: TGTGCCAGCAGCACCGGGAAATACAATGAGCAGTTCTTC. Amino acid sequence: CASSTGKYNEQFF.

This chain connects TRBV7-2 to TRBJ1-5; D remains ambiguous. V lost 5 bases and J 4 bases, leaving 6 bases between the germline ends. Germline lookup yields CDR1 SGHTA and CDR2 FQGNSA. CDR3 length: 12 residues. The CDR3 DNA reads as TGTGCCAGCAGCCCACCGAATCAGCCCCAGCATTTT. Amino acids: CASSPPNQPQHF. Full variable domain (missing parts from reference TRBV7-2 and TRBJ1-5): GAGVSQSPSNKVTEKGKDVELRCDPISGHTALYWYRQSLGQGLEFLIYFQGNSAPDKSGLPSDRFSAERTGGSVSTLTIQRTQQEDSAVYLCASSPPNQPQHFGDGTRLSIL.

This rearrangement joins TRBV6-5 to TRBJ1-1; D uncertain. V was cut by 11 bases and J by 4 bases, with 17 bases left in between. This CDR3 region has 13 residues. Germline V gene sequence: CDR1 MNHEY, CDR2 SVGAGI. CDR3: CAVTYGVGTEAFF. As DNA, the CDR3 is TGTGCCGTAACGTACGGGGTCGGCACTGAAGCTTTCTTT.

CDR3 sequence reads: CASSARQGAPVQGGNTIYF. CDR3 coding DNA: TGTGCCAGCAGCGCCCGACAGGGGGCTCCGGTCCAGGGAGGAAACACCATATATTTT. This chain uses TRBV9 with TRBJ1-3, with 10 bases fitting TRBD1. The ends lost 3 bases at V and 4 bases at J; junction bases unmatched: 16. The CDR3 contains 19 residues. CDR1 and CDR2 (germline): SGDLS, YYNGEE. Full variable domain (outside the CDR3, taken from reference TRBV9 and TRBJ1-3): DSGVTQTPKHLITATGQRVTLRCSPRSGDLSVYWYQQSLDQGLQFLIQYYNGEERAKGNILERFSAQQFPDLHSELNLSSLELGDSALYFCASSARQGAPVQGGNTIYFGEGSWLTVV.

The DNA of the CDR3 is TGTGCCTCCTCCCGGGGGAACACTGAAGCTTTCTTT. Its translation is CASSRGNTEAFF. V is TRBV10-3 and J is TRBJ1-1, with D hard to call. The V gene lost 11 bases and the J gene lost 1 base, with 11 bases spanning the gap. There are 12 residues in the CDR3. Germline lookup yields CDR1 ENHRY and CDR2 SYGVKD.

The chain couples TRBV6-5 to TRBJ1-1, with 8 positions matching TRBD1. Looked up from germline, CDR1 is MNHEY and CDR2 is SVGAGI. The CDR3 sequence is 15 residues long. V lost 3 bases and J lost 1; bases outside the gene matches: 4. The CDR3 DNA reads as TGTGCCAGCAGTTATACAGGGGGGACGAACACTGAAGCTTTCTTT. It is translated as CASSYTGGTNTEAFF.

The V call is TRBV5-1, the J call TRBJ1-1, with D uncertain. The CDR3 extends over 11 amino acids. Germline V gene data show CDR1 as SGHRS and CDR2 as YFSETQ. V lost 4 bases, J lost 7 bases, and 8 bases lay in between. The CDR3 reads CASSVGGEAFF. The DNA for the CDR3 is TGCGCCAGCAGCGTGGGAGGTGAAGCTTTCTTT. Full variable domain (remainder filled in from reference TRBV5-1 and TRBJ1-1): KAGVTQTPRYLIKTRGQQVTLSCSPISGHRSVSWYQQTPGQGLQFLFEYFSETQRNKGNFPGRFSGRQFSNSRSEMNVSTLELGDSALYLCASSVGGEAFFGQGTRLTVV.

The chain has TRBV6-6 and TRBJ1-5, with 7 bases fitting TRBD1. Germline values: CDR1 MNHNY, CDR2 SVGAGI (reference sequence). This CDR3 region has 16 residues. V was clipped by 2 bases and J by 2 bases; unmatched bases: 6. CDR3 sequence reads: CASSYPYRGGNQPQHF. In DNA, the CDR3 is TGTGCCAGCAGTTACCCTTACAGGGGTGGCAATCAGCCCCAGCATTTT.

The gene calls are TRBV5-1 and TRBJ1-2; D unresolved. The germline V gene has CDR1 SGHRS and CDR2 YFSETQ. The CDR3 contains 12 residues. Trimming took off 3 bases at V and 3 bases at J, with 6 bases between the two ends. CDR3 DNA sequence: TGCGCCAGCAGCTCGCAGGACTATGGCTACACCTTC. Amino acids: CASSSQDYGYTF.

This rearrangement joins TRBV11-2 to TRBJ2-5; D assignment may be TRBD1 or TRBD2 (5 bases each). V shed 6 bases and J shed 1 base, with 15 bases lying between them. CDR3 length: 15 residues. Germline loops: CDR1 SGHAT, CDR2 FQNNGV. CDR3 sequence reads: CASRSGTEFQETQYF. The CDR3 DNA follows: TGTGCCAGCAGGTCCGGGACGGAATTCCAAGAGACCCAGTACTTC.

V is TRBV7-2 and J is TRBJ2-7, with D possibly TRBD1 on 5 matching bases. The CDR3 covers 15 residues. V lost 2 bases, J lost 9 bases, and 20 bases lay in between. Germline lookup yields CDR1 SGHTA and CDR2 FQGNSA. CDR3 loop: CASSLRRGRVERQYF. In DNA, the CDR3 is TGTGCCAGCAGCTTACGGCGAGGCAGGGTTGAGAGGCAGTACTTC. Complete variable domain (other parts from reference TRBV7-2 and TRBJ2-7): GAGVSQSPSNKVTEKGKDVELRCDPISGHTALYWYRQSLGQGLEFLIYFQGNSAPDKSGLPSDRFSAERTGGSVSTLTIQRTQQEDSAVYLCASSLRRGRVERQYFGPGTRLTVT.

The chain combines TRBV5-1 with TRBJ1-5; D not certain. Per the germline V gene, CDR1 is SGHRS and CDR2 is YFSETQ. The CDR3 length is 15 residues. Trimming removed 2 bases at V and 1 base at J, with 10 bases between. This chain's CDR3 is CASSFGVESNQPQHF. The DNA of the CDR3 is TGCGCCAGCAGCTTTGGGGTAGAGAGCAATCAGCCCCAGCATTTT.

The chain combines TRBV7-8 with TRBJ1-5, with 9 bases that match TRBD1. CDR3 size: 17 residues. Trimming at V came to 5 bases and at J to 4 bases, leaving 12 bases not matched to a gene. Germline V CDR1 and CDR2: SGHVS, FQNEAQ. CDR3 residues: CASSLVGTGSRNQPQHF. The CDR3 DNA reads TGTGCCAGCAGCCTGGTAGGGACAGGGTCCCGTAATCAGCCCCAGCATTTT. Full variable domain (remainder filled in from reference TRBV7-8 and TRBJ1-5): GAGVSQSPRYKVAKRGQDVALRCDPISGHVSLFWYQQALGQGPEFLTYFQNEAQLDKSGLPSDRFFAERPEGSVSTLKIQRTQQEDSAVYLCASSLVGTGSRNQPQHFGDGTRLSIL.

V usage is TRBV7-2 and J usage is TRBJ1-2; D possibly corresponds to TRBD1 (6 bases). Per the germline V gene, CDR1 is SGHTA and CDR2 is FQGNSA. V lost 2 bases and J lost 6, with 16 bases in between. The CDR3 loop spans 15 amino acids. CDR3 bases: TGTGCCAGCAGCTTATATGCAGGGGACCCAAATGGCTACACCTTC. Amino acids: CASSLYAGDPNGYTF.

The chain has TRBV7-9 and TRBJ2-7, with D possibly being TRBD2 (6 bases). The V end lost 5 bases, the J end lost 5 bases, and 13 bases lay between the germline ends. CDR1 is SEHNR, CDR2 FQNEAQ, per germline (reference sequence). This CDR3 has 13 amino acids. DNA of the CDR3: TGTGCCAGCAGCGGGGGGAAAAAGGACGAGCAGTACTTC. Its protein is CASSGGKKDEQYF.

The count of this clone is one. The CDR3 DNA follows: TGTGCCATCAGTGCGGACAGGGGAGGGGGTCAGCCCCAGCATTTT. As protein: CAISADRGGGQPQHF. The chain links TRBV10-3 to TRBJ1-5; 9 bases align to TRBD1. The CDR3 runs to 15 residues. V was pared by 4 bases and J by 6 bases, with 7 bases of the junction left unmatched. Germline CDR1 reads ENHRY; CDR2 reads SYGVKD.

This sequence joins TRBV7-9 and TRBJ1-5; the match to TRBD1 covers 7 bases. The CDR3 sequence is 14 residues long. V gave up 3 bases and J gave up 3 bases; unmatched junction bases: 2. The germline V gene encodes CDR1 SEHNR and CDR2 FQNEAQ (reference sequence). The CDR3 sequence: CASSLDRNNQPQHF. CDR3 bases: TGTGCCAGCAGCTTGGACAGGAACAATCAGCCCCAGCATTTT.

The chain uses TRBV7-3 and TRBJ2-3; the match to TRBD2 covers 9 bases. Germline CDR1 is SGHTA and CDR2 is FQGTGA. This CDR3 has 15 residues. With 1 base clipped from V and 4 bases from J, the junction kept 3 bases outside the gene matches. The CDR3 sequence: CASSLSGGAADTQYF. The CDR3 region has the DNA TGTGCCAGCAGCTTAAGCGGGGGGGCCGCAGATACGCAGTATTTT.

The chain is built from TRBV29-1 and TRBJ1-4; D is ambiguous. The CDR3 length is 13 residues. The germline V gene has CDR1 SQVTM and CDR2 ANQGSEA. V dropped 6 bases and J dropped 7 bases, with 15 bases sitting between them. CDR3 nucleotide sequence: TGCAGCGTGACCCACGGGCGGCGTGAAAAACTGTTTTTT. This encodes CSVTHGRREKLFF. Full variable domain (remainder filled in from reference TRBV29-1 and TRBJ1-4): SAVISQKPSRDICQRGTSLTIQCQVDSQVTMMFWYRQQPGQSLTLIATANQGSEATYESGFVIDKFPISRPNLTFSTLTVSNMSPEDSSIYLCSVTHGRREKLFFGSGTQLSVL.

This clone has a single count. This sequence joins TRBV21-1 and TRBJ2-1; no check of the table's D call, TRBD1, against the DNA was made. TRBV21-1 has pseudogene status. The CDR3 covers 13 residues. The CDR3 DNA reads TGTGCCAGCAAGGCAGGGGGAGTTAATGAGCAGTTCTTC. It specifies CASKAGGVNEQFF.

The DNA for the CDR3 is TGTGCCATCAGTGAGTCTGGATACCAAGAGACCCAGTACTTC. Its protein product is CAISESGYQETQYF. This chain links TRBV10-3 with TRBJ2-5; D ambiguous. The CDR3 spans 14 residues. Germline CDR1 ENHRY, CDR2 SYGVKD. Trimming shortened V by 0 bases and J by 0 bases, and 5 bases separated the two germline ends.

This chain joins TRBV5-4 and TRBJ1-6, with D tentatively TRBD1 (6 bases). Trimming shortened V by 3 bases and J by 5 bases, and 15 bases separated the two germline ends. Per the germline V gene, CDR1 is SGHNT and CDR2 is YYREEE (reference sequence). This CDR3 contains 16 residues. For the CDR3, the DNA is TGTGCCAGCAGCTGGGGGGGGGCCCAGAATAATTCACCCCTCCACTTT. This encodes CASSWGGAQNNSPLHF.

This chain uses TRBV19 with TRBJ1-4, with TRBD1 as a possible D gene (6 bases). The germline V and J ends were trimmed by 4 bases and 8 bases, with 14 bases remaining between them. Germline CDR1 LNHDA, CDR2 SQIVND (reference sequence). The CDR3 runs to 14 residues. CDR3 in DNA: TGTGCCAGTAGTACTGCAGGGGTGGGAGAAAAACTGTTTTTT. Encoded protein: CASSTAGVGEKLFF.

The chain combines TRBV11-2 with TRBJ1-6, with no clear D. V lost 2 bases and J 6 bases, leaving 11 bases between the germline ends. Germline CDR1 reads SGHAT; CDR2 reads FQNNGV. This CDR3 comprises 15 residues. The CDR3 sequence: CASSLRPKGNSPLHF. In DNA form, the CDR3 reads TGTGCCAGCAGCTTACGGCCCAAGGGTAATTCACCCCTCCACTTT.

V gene TRBV6-2 or TRBV6-3 combines with J gene TRBJ2-7; D is unclear. In germline, CDR1 is MNHEY, CDR2 SVGEGT. This CDR3 is built from 13 residues. V lost 1 base to trimming and J lost 5 bases, with 9 bases between them. CDR3 region: CASSYLGLNEQYF. CDR3 DNA: TGTGCCAGCAGTTACTTAGGGTTAAACGAGCAGTACTTC.

J is TRBJ1-2 and V is TRBV2, with 7 bases matching TRBD1. Looked up from germline, CDR1 is SNHLY and CDR2 is FYNNEI. The CDR3 is made up of 15 amino acids. J lost 2 bases, V lost 4 bases, and 7 bases had no gene match. CDR3 DNA sequence: TGTGCCAGCAGTGTGAACAGGGGAATCAACTATGGCTACACCTTC. As protein: CASSVNRGINYGYTF.

The CDR3 here is CASSLVGGGTEAFF. The CDR3 DNA reads as TGTGCCAGTAGTTTGGTCGGGGGGGGCACTGAAGCTTTCTTT. The chain joins TRBV19 to TRBJ1-1; perhaps TRBD1 as D (5 bases). The V gene lost 5 bases and the J gene lost 4 bases, with 14 bases spanning the gap. The V gene's germline CDR1 is LNHDA and CDR2 SQIVND (reference sequence). The CDR3 spans 14 residues.

The J gene is TRBJ2-1, the V gene TRBV4-3, with 7 bases identical to TRBD2. Germline V gene sequence: CDR1 LGHNA, CDR2 YSLEER. Losses at the gene ends were 0 bases for V and 15 bases for J; bases not matched to a gene: 8. This CDR3 contains 13 residues. CDR3 sequence: CASSQEIGTGGFF. In nucleotides, the CDR3 is TGCGCCAGCAGCCAAGAGATCGGGACGGGGGGGTTCTTC.

CDR3 residues: CASRQAGQGSVRSYNEQFF. For the CDR3, the DNA is TGTGCCAGCAGGCAGGCCGGACAGGGAAGTGTTCGCTCCTACAATGAGCAGTTCTTC. This chain links TRBV2 with TRBJ2-1; 8 nucleotides match TRBD1. This CDR3 has 19 residues. The V gene end was trimmed by 6 bases and the J gene end by 0 bases; junction bases not matched to a gene: 16. CDR1 SNHLY and CDR2 FYNNEI come from the germline V gene.

The genes are TRBV3-1 (or the pseudogene TRBV3-2) and TRBJ1-1; D ambiguous. Germline V gene sequence: CDR1 LGHDT, CDR2 YNNKEL (reference sequence). This CDR3 is built from 13 residues. The V end lost 1 base, the J end lost 12 bases, and 15 bases lay between the germline ends. The CDR3 nucleotides are TGTGCCAGCAGCCAAGCGGCGGCACCTCCAACTTTCTTT. Residues: CASSQAAAPPTFF.

The CDR3 region is CASSQGPSGGKTQYF. CDR3 DNA: TGTGCCAGCAGCCAAGGGCCTAGCGGGGGAAAGACCCAGTACTTC. This chain uses TRBV3-1 (or the pseudogene TRBV3-2) with TRBJ2-5; 10 nucleotides align to TRBD2. This CDR3 has 15 residues. V lost 1 base to trimming and J lost 6 bases; unmatched junction nucleotides: 5. CDR1 is LGHDT and CDR2 is YNNKEL in the germline V gene (reference sequence).